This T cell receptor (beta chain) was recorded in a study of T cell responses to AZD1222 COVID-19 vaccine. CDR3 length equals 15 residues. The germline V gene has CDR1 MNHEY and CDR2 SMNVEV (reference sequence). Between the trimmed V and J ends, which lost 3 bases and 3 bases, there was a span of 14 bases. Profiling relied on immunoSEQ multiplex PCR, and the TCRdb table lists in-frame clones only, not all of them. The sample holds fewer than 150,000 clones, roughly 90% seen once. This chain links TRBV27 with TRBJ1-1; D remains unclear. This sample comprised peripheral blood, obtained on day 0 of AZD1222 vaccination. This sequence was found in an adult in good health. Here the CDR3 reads CASSFPQDGYTEAFF. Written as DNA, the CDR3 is TGTGCCAGCAGTTTCCCCCAGGACGGTTACACTGAAGCTTTCTTT.